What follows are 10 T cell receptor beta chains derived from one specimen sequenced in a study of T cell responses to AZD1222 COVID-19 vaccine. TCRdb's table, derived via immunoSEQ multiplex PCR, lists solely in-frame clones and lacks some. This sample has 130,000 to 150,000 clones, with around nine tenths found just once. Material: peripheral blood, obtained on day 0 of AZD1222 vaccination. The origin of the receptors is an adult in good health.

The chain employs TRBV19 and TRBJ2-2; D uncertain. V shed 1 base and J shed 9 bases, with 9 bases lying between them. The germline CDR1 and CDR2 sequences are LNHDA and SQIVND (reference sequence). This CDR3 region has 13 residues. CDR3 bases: TGTGCCAGTAGTATAGCAATAGGCAGGGAGCTGTTTTTT. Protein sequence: CASSIAIGRELFF.

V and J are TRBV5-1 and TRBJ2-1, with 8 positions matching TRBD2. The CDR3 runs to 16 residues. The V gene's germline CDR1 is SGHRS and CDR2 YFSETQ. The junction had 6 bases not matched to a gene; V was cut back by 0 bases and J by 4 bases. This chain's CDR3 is CASSLGLAGLYNEQFF. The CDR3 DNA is TGCGCCAGCAGCTTGGGGCTAGCGGGCCTTTACAATGAGCAGTTCTTC.

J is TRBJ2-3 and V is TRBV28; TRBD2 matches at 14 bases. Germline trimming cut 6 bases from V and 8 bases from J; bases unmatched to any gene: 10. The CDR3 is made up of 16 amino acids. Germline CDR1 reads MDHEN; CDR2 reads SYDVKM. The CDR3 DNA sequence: TGTGCCAGCAGCTCGACTAGCGGGAGGGCCCAGGGTACGCAGTATTTT. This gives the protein CASSSTSGRAQGTQYF.

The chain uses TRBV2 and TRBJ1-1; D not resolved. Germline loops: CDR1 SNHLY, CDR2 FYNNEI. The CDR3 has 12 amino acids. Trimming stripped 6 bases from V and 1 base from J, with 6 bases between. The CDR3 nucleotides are TGTGCCAGCAGGGACGAGAACACTGAAGCTTTCTTT. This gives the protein CASRDENTEAFF.

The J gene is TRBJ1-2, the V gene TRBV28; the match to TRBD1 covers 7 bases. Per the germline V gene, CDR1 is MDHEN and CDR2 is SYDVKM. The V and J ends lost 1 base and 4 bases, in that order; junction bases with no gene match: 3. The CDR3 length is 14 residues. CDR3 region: CASSLYKGAYGYTF. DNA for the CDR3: TGTGCCAGCAGTTTATACAAGGGGGCCTATGGCTACACCTTC.

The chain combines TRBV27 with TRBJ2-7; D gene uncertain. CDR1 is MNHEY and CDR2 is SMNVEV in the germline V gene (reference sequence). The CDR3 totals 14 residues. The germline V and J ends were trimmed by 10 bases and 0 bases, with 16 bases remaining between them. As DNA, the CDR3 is TGTGCCACAAGACCTCGTAGTATCTCCTACGAGCAGTACTTC. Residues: CATRPRSISYEQYF.

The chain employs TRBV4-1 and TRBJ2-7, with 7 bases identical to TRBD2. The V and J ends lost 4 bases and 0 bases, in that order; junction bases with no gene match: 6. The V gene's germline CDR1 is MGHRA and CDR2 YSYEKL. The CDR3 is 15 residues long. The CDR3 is CASSPGGGNSYEQYF. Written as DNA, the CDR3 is TGCGCCAGCAGCCCCGGCGGGGGAAACTCCTACGAGCAGTACTTC.

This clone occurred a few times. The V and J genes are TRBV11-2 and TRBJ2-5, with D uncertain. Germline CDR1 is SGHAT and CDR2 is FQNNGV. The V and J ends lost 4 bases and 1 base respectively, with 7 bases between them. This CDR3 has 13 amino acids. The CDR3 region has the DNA TGTGCCAGCAGCTCCACATTCCAAGAGACCCAGTACTTC. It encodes CASSSTFQETQYF.

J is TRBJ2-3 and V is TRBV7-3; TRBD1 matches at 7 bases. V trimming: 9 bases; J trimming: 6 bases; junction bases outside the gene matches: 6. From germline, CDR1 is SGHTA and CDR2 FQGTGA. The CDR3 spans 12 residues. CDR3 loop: CASGTAEDTQYF. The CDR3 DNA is TGTGCCAGTGGGACAGCGGAGGATACGCAGTATTTT.

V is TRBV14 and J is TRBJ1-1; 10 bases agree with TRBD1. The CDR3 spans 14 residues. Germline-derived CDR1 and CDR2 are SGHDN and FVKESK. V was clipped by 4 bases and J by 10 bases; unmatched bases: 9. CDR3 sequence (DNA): TGTGCCAGCAGCCTCCGGGACAGGGGAAAACGAGCTTTCTTT. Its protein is CASSLRDRGKRAFF.